The present T cell receptor (beta chain) was sequenced within a study of shared clonotypes between healthy human individuals. Assay: immunoSEQ multiplex PCR; the TCRdb copy retains only in-frame clones and omits some. This table holds 2 million to 2.5 million clones, roughly 95% found once. V shed 6 bases, J shed 10 bases, and the junction held 3 bases outside the gene matches. Germline lookup yields CDR1 MNHNY and CDR2 SVGAGI (reference sequence). The CDR3 is 14 amino acids. Sequencing was carried out using naive CD4+ T cells sorted from blood. The subset here: CD45RA+ positively selected. The receptor was isolated from a man aged 18 to 29 in good health. This chain uses TRBV6-6 with TRBJ2-1; 16 bases are a match to TRBD2. CDR3 coding DNA: TGTGCCAGCAGCGAGGGACTAGCGGGGGGGGAGCAGTTCTTC. Translation: CASSEGLAGGEQFF.